Listed below are T cell receptor beta chains from one sample, sequenced in a study of cytomegalovirus exposure and HLA in healthy donors. TCRdb keeps only in-frame clones here, not all; method: immunoSEQ multiplex PCR. This sample has some 100,000 clones, with more than 70% found just once. Specimen: PBMCs. The origin of the receptors is a man younger than 30 in good health and CMV-seronegative. Each CDR3 is given with its conserved first and last residue.

TRBJ1-4	TRBV9	CASSPRTGEKLFF
TRBJ2-7	TRBV14	CASSLTGTAYEQYF
TRBJ2-2	TRBV2	CASSQAPPPGELFF
TRBJ2-2	TRBV11-3	CASSPSGSTGELFF
TRBJ2-2	TRBV5-1	CASRSDRGRAGELFF
TRBJ2-7	TRBV2	CASGTGWVYEQYF
TRBJ1-5	TRBV28	CASSLRQGDQPQHF
TRBJ1-2	TRBV6-6	CASSHDRGYGYTF
TRBJ2-1	TRBV6-5	CASRSGRGVSDEQFF
TRBJ2-5	TRBV7-9	CASSLVRGGQETQYF
TRBJ2-3	TRBV6-5	CASSYGTGSTDTQYF
TRBJ2-1	TRBV27	CASLGGGPSSYNEQFF
TRBJ1-2	TRBV5-1	CASSGTTGNYGYTF
TRBJ1-1	TRBV6-1	CASSEASGMNTEAFF
TRBJ2-2	TRBV5-6	CASSFRSARDTGELFF
TRBJ1-5	TRBV4-2	CASSQDGQGLQPQHF
TRBJ2-7	TRBV5-1	CASSYGTGINEQYF